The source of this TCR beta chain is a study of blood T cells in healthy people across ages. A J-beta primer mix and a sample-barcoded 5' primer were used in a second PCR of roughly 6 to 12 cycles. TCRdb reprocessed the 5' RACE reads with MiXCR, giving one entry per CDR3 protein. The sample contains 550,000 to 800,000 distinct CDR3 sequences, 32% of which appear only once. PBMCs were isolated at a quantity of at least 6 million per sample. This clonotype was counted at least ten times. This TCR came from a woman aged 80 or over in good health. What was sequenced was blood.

CDR3 coding DNA: TGTGCCAGCAGCTTGCTTCCAGATCAGCCCCAGCATTTT. Protein sequence: CASSLLPDQPQHF. The chain couples TRBV5-5 to TRBJ1-5; D ambiguous. The V gene's germline CDR1 is SGHKS and CDR2 YYEKEE (reference sequence). The CDR3 spans 13 residues. With 1 base removed from V and 5 bases from J, the gap between germline ends came to 7 bases.